The 30 T cell receptor beta chains below come from one sample, sequenced in a study of T-cell memory formation after mild COVID-19. TCRdb called the 5' RACE reads again in MiXCR, with one record for every CDR3 protein. The sample records almost 250,000 distinct CDR3 sequences, 15% to 19% being singletons. The sequenced sample was PBMCs or a T cell subset sorted from them (not recorded which). These TCRs come from an adult woman who had mild COVID-19 (a few samples of this study predate the infection). Cell type and time point are not known.

This rearrangement joins TRBV4-1 to TRBJ2-5; TRBD2 agrees at 12 bases. CDR1 and CDR2 (germline): MGHRA, YSYEKL. With V trimmed by 1 base and J by 4 bases, 4 bases remained unmatched. The CDR3 is made up of 16 amino acids. This CDR3 reads CASSQGLAGERETQYF. The CDR3 nucleotides read TGCGCCAGCAGCCAAGGACTAGCGGGGGAGAGAGAGACCCAGTACTTC.

This clonotype was seen more than once but under ten times. An end of the junction does not agree with germline; a read error may underlie this. The chain joins TRBV29-1 to TRBJ1-2, with TRBD1 matching 9 bases. The germline gives CDR1 SQVTM, CDR2 ANQGSEA. The CDR3 is 12 amino acids. The CDR3 reads CITGGGNYGYTF. The CDR3 nucleotides read TGTATAACAGGGGGCGGAAACTATGGCTACACCTTC. The complete variable domain, with remaining parts taken from reference TRBV29-1 and TRBJ1-2, reads SAVISQKPSRDICQRGTSLTIQCQVDSQVTMMFWYRQQPGQSLTLIATANQGSEATYESGFVIDKFPISRPNLTFSTLTVSNMSPEDSSIYLCITGGGNYGYTFGSGTRLTVV.

V is TRBV7-6 and J is TRBJ2-3; 10 bases fit TRBD2. The CDR3 has 16 residues. Germline V gene data show CDR1 as SGHVS and CDR2 as FNYEAQ. The J segment lost 0 bases and the V segment lost 3 bases, leaving 3 bases of the junction unmatched. This CDR3 reads CASSFLAGASTDTQYF. The CDR3 DNA reads as TGTGCCAGCAGCTTCCTAGCGGGGGCTAGCACAGATACGCAGTATTTT. The whole variable domain, remainder taken from reference TRBV7-6 and TRBJ2-3, is GAGVSQSPRYKVTKRGQDVALRCDPISGHVSLYWYRQALGQGPEFLTYFNYEAQQDKSGLPNDRFSAERPEGSISTLTIQRTEQRDSAMYRCASSFLAGASTDTQYFGPGTRLTVL.

Only a few counts were recorded for this clonotype. V gene TRBV7-3 combines with J gene TRBJ2-1, with 8 bases identical to TRBD1. There are 13 residues in the CDR3. The germline gives CDR1 SGHTA, CDR2 FQGTGA. V lost 5 bases, J lost 9 bases, and 6 bases stayed unmatched. The CDR3 sequence: CASSRSGGLEQFF. In nucleotides, the CDR3 is TGTGCCAGCAGCCGATCAGGGGGCCTTGAGCAGTTCTTC.

This clonotype was seen only a few times. The genes are TRBV24-1 and TRBJ1-2, with D possibly matching TRBD1 (5 bases). This CDR3 comprises 13 residues. Germline V lookup: CDR1 KGHDR, CDR2 SFDVKD. Trimming pared 5 bases from V and 6 bases from J, leaving 12 bases between. This CDR3 reads CATSVTGTHGYTF. Written as DNA, the CDR3 is TGTGCCACCAGTGTTACCGGGACTCATGGCTACACCTTC.

This clonotype has a handful of counts. This sequence joins TRBV12-3 or TRBV12-4 and TRBJ1-4, with TRBD1 identical over 11 bases. The CDR3 contains 14 residues. V shed 3 bases, J shed 11 bases, and the junction held 5 bases outside the gene matches. CDR3 loop: CASSLRTGGGKLFF. DNA of the CDR3: TGTGCCAGCAGTTTGAGGACAGGGGGCGGGAAACTGTTTTTT.

This clonotype was recorded a few times. This chain links TRBV20-1 with TRBJ1-1; the match to TRBD1 covers 7 bases. Germline CDR1 is DFQATT and CDR2 is SNEGSKA (reference sequence). CDR3 length: 13 amino acids. The trim removed 1 base at V and 10 bases at J, leaving 9 bases unmatched. The CDR3 region has the DNA TGCAGTGCTAGAGCCGAGGGGGCGCGGGGAGCTTTCTTT. This encodes CSARAEGARGAFF.

This clonotype turned up a few times. Written as DNA, the CDR3 is TGCGCCAGCAGCTTCCGGACAGGGTGGGACACTGAAGCTTTCTTT. Amino acid sequence: CASSFRTGWDTEAFF. This rearrangement joins TRBV5-1 to TRBJ1-1; 8 nucleotides align to TRBD1. J gave up 3 bases and V 2 bases, and 6 bases lay outside the gene matches. CDR3 length: 15 amino acids. Germline V gene sequence: CDR1 SGHRS, CDR2 YFSETQ.

The chain uses TRBV6-2 or TRBV6-3 and TRBJ2-2; tentatively, D is TRBD1 (6 bases). Trimming took off 7 bases at V and 0 bases at J, with 12 bases between the two ends. The CDR3 contains 15 residues. CDR1 is MNHEY, CDR2 SVGEGT, per germline. The CDR3 reads CASTPAGANTGELFF. CDR3 sequence (DNA): TGTGCCAGCACTCCAGCAGGGGCGAACACCGGGGAGCTGTTTTTT.

This clonotype was seen more than once but under ten times. One end of the junction varies from germline; a read error may be responsible. This chain uses TRBV7-3 with TRBJ2-1; 9 bases line up with TRBD2. Germline loops: CDR1 SGHTA, CDR2 FQGTGA. This CDR3 has 15 residues. CDR3 sequence (DNA): TGTGCCAGCAGCCTAACGGTCTCGACTAGCGGTGAGCAGTTCTTC. Protein: CASSLTVSTSGEQFF. Looking up the rest from reference TRBV7-3 and TRBJ2-1 gives the full variable domain: GAGVSQTPSNKVTEKGKYVELRCDPISGHTALYWYRQSLGQGPEFLIYFQGTGAADDSGLPNDRFFAVRPEGSVSTLKIQRTERGDSAVYLCASSLTVSTSGEQFFGPGTRLTVL.

The DNA for the CDR3 is TGTGCCAGCAAGGCAGTAGGGGAGAGGCGAGGCTACACCTTC. It codes for CASKAVGERRGYTF. V gene TRBV6-5 combines with J gene TRBJ1-2; tentatively, D is TRBD1 (5 bases). The germline V and J ends were trimmed by 7 bases and 8 bases, with 20 bases remaining between them. In germline, CDR1 is MNHEY, CDR2 SVGAGI. This CDR3 region has 14 residues.

The chain couples TRBV24-1 to TRBJ2-6, with a weak D call TRBD2 (5 bases). This CDR3 comprises 18 residues. Trimming removed 4 bases from V and 4 bases from J, with 19 bases in between. Germline-derived CDR1 and CDR2 are KGHDR and SFDVKD. CDR3 sequence (DNA): TGTGCCACCAGTGAGAACGGGGTACCAGCAGGAGGGGCCAACGTCCTGACTTTC. Translation gives CATSENGVPAGGANVLTF.

This clonotype has more than one count but fewer than ten. The CDR3 region has the DNA TGCGCCAGCAAGTACCGGGACAGCTCCTACGAGCAGTACTTC. Translated: CASKYRDSSYEQYF. The chain is built from TRBV5-1 and TRBJ2-7, with 7 nucleotides matching TRBD1. The CDR3 sequence is 14 residues long. Germline V gene sequence: CDR1 SGHRS, CDR2 YFSETQ. With 6 bases clipped from V and 0 bases from J, the junction kept 6 bases outside the gene matches. Full variable domain (rest looked up from reference TRBV5-1 and TRBJ2-7): KAGVTQTPRYLIKTRGQQVTLSCSPISGHRSVSWYQQTPGQGLQFLFEYFSETQRNKGNFPGRFSGRQFSNSRSEMNVSTLELGDSALYLCASKYRDSSYEQYFGPGTRLTVT.

The rearrangement uses TRBV6-6 and TRBJ1-6; D is possibly TRBD1 (5 bases). The germline V gene encodes CDR1 MNHNY and CDR2 SVGAGI (reference sequence). Trimming removed 2 bases from V and 6 bases from J, with 11 bases in between. The CDR3 is 15 residues long. The CDR3 nucleotides are TGTGCCAGCAGTTACCTTCCGGGGGGTAATTCACCCCTCCACTTT. Translating it yields CASSYLPGGNSPLHF.

The J gene is TRBJ2-3, the V gene TRBV20-1; TRBD1 is a possible D gene (6 bases). V shed 3 bases and J shed 4 bases, with 14 bases lying between them. The V gene's germline CDR1 is DFQATT and CDR2 SNEGSKA (reference sequence). The CDR3 totals 14 residues. The CDR3 DNA sequence: TGCAGTGCTAGTAGGGGCACAGGGTCAGATACGCAGTATTTT. Its protein is CSASRGTGSDTQYF.

This clonotype was found many times. This chain connects TRBV20-1 to TRBJ1-5; D remains ambiguous. The CDR3 is 12 amino acids. Trimming shortened V by 4 bases and J by 5 bases, and 9 bases separated the two germline ends. CDR1 is DFQATT and CDR2 is SNEGSKA in the germline V gene (reference sequence). CDR3 bases: TGCAGTGCTACAAACCCTTATCAGCCCCAGCATTTT. Residues: CSATNPYQPQHF.

This clonotype was detected a few times. The chain links TRBV18 to TRBJ2-7, with D unresolved. The CDR3 loop spans 13 amino acids. CDR1 and CDR2 (germline): KGHSH, LQKENI. V was trimmed by 3 bases and J by 3 bases, leaving 9 bases between them. In DNA form, the CDR3 reads TGTGCCAGCTCACCCTCCGTGGGCTACGAGCAGTACTTC. The encoded protein is CASSPSVGYEQYF.

CDR3 bases: TGTGCCAGCAGTCCTAGCGGGAGTGATACGCAGTATTTT. Translation gives CASSPSGSDTQYF. The chain uses TRBV7-9 and TRBJ2-3; 10 bases match TRBD2. Trimming removed 6 bases from V and 6 bases from J; junction bases left unmatched: 3. Germline CDR1 reads SEHNR; CDR2 reads FQNEAQ (reference sequence). CDR3 size: 13 residues. The complete variable domain, with remaining parts taken from reference TRBV7-9 and TRBJ2-3, reads DTGVSQNPRHKITKRGQNVTFRCDPISEHNRLYWYRQTLGQGPEFLTYFQNEAQLEKSRLLSDRFSAERPKGSFSTLEIQRTEQGDSAMYLCASSPSGSDTQYFGPGTRLTVL.

The rearrangement uses TRBV7-2 and TRBJ1-1, with D unclear. V was pared by 2 bases and J by 6 bases, with 7 bases between. Germline CDR1 reads SGHTA; CDR2 reads FQGNSA. The CDR3 length is 12 residues. CDR3: CASSLQPAEAFF. As DNA, the CDR3 is TGTGCCAGCAGCTTACAACCAGCTGAAGCTTTCTTT.

The chain combines TRBV20-1 with TRBJ2-7, with 7 bases aligning to TRBD1. This CDR3 comprises 12 residues. The trim removed 7 bases at V and 5 bases at J, leaving 8 bases unmatched. Germline values: CDR1 DFQATT, CDR2 SNEGSKA (reference sequence). The CDR3 spells CSVYRGRDEQYF. The CDR3 region has the DNA TGCAGTGTCTACAGGGGTAGGGACGAGCAGTACTTC.

The chain carries TRBV3-1 and TRBJ2-5, with TRBD2 identical over 12 bases. The CDR3 runs 16 residues. Germline V gives CDR1 LGHDT, CDR2 YNNKEL (reference sequence). J gave up 2 bases and V 4 bases, and 5 bases lay outside the gene matches. The CDR3 DNA sequence: TGTGCCAGCAGCCCCCGGACTAGCGGGGAGCAAGAGACCCAGTACTTC. Protein: CASSPRTSGEQETQYF.

This clonotype was counted between two and nine times. This chain links TRBV5-5 with TRBJ2-7, with D unresolved. The V end was cut by 0 bases, the J end by 0 bases, with 16 bases between. Looked up from germline, CDR1 is SGHKS and CDR2 is YYEKEE (reference sequence). The CDR3 has 17 residues. In nucleotides, the CDR3 is TGTGCCAGCAGCTTGGGAGGCCTGGCTGATCTCTCCTACGAGCAGTACTTC. Protein sequence: CASSLGGLADLSYEQYF.

This clonotype was seen a few times. The chain carries TRBV20-1 and TRBJ2-5; 7 nucleotides agree with TRBD2. The V segment lost 3 bases and the J segment 4 bases; nucleotides outside the gene matches: 11. This CDR3 contains 15 residues. Germline V gene sequence: CDR1 DFQATT, CDR2 SNEGSKA (reference sequence). In DNA form, the CDR3 reads TGCAGTGCTAGGTGGTCGGGGGGAGCAGTAGAGACCCAGTACTTC. Amino acids: CSARWSGGAVETQYF.

The chain employs TRBV18 and TRBJ2-5; D remains unclear. The CDR3 extends over 16 amino acids. The V and J ends lost 2 bases and 1 base respectively, with 14 bases between them. CDR1 is KGHSH, CDR2 LQKENI, per germline. CDR3 nucleotides: TGTGCCAGCTCACCAAATATGGTAACAGCCCAAGAGACCCAGTACTTC. It is translated as CASSPNMVTAQETQYF.

The chain carries TRBV30 and TRBJ2-5; 9 nucleotides match TRBD2. CDR3 length equals 16 residues. V lost 1 base and J lost 2; bases outside the gene matches: 8. Germline V gene data show CDR1 as GTSNPN and CDR2 as SVGIG (reference sequence). This chain's CDR3 is CAWSATSGRPQETQYF. Written as DNA, the CDR3 is TGTGCCTGGAGTGCTACCAGCGGGAGGCCTCAAGAGACCCAGTACTTC.

The J gene is TRBJ2-1, the V gene TRBV20-1; 11 bases are shared with TRBD2. CDR3 length: 16 amino acids. V shed 3 bases and J 8 bases; nucleotides not matched to a gene: 12. Germline values: CDR1 DFQATT, CDR2 SNEGSKA (reference sequence). The CDR3 DNA reads as TGCAGTGCTAGCACCGCGGTAGCGGGAGGGCCTTATGAGCAGTTCTTC. This gives the protein CSASTAVAGGPYEQFF.

This clonotype occurred a few times. This rearrangement joins TRBV12-3 or TRBV12-4 to TRBJ2-5; either TRBD1 or TRBD2 may supply D (5 bases each). The CDR3 runs 12 residues. V was shortened by 5 bases and J by 7 bases, with 11 bases between the two germline ends. The CDR3 protein is CASSRGRGTQYF. CDR3 in DNA: TGTGCCAGCAGTCGGGGAAGGGGGACCCAGTACTTC.

This clonotype occurred many times. The rearrangement links TRBV5-1 to TRBJ2-1, with unresolved D. Germline CDR1 SGHRS, CDR2 YFSETQ. The germline V and J ends were trimmed by 2 bases and 0 bases, with 9 bases remaining between them. The CDR3 runs 15 residues. CDR3 DNA: TGCGCCAGCAGCTTATCGGCCAGCTCCTACAATGAGCAGTTCTTC. As protein: CASSLSASSYNEQFF.

This chain links TRBV29-1 with TRBJ2-3, with D possibly TRBD2 on 5 matching bases. Per germline, CDR1 SQVTM and CDR2 ANQGSEA. This CDR3 contains 12 residues. V lost 7 bases, J lost 2 bases, and 10 bases lay in between. The CDR3 sequence is CSAQRITDTQYF. CDR3 bases: TGCAGCGCGCAGCGGATCACAGATACGCAGTATTTT.

The sample holds many counts of this clonotype. The chain couples TRBV2 to TRBJ2-1; 8 bases agree with TRBD1. CDR1 is SNHLY, CDR2 FYNNEI, per germline. With 6 bases clipped from V and 10 bases from J, the junction kept 8 bases outside the gene matches. The CDR3 totals 13 residues. CDR3 sequence (DNA): TGTGCCAGCAGCCGACAGGGGAGAGGCGAGCAGTTCTTC. Its protein product is CASSRQGRGEQFF.